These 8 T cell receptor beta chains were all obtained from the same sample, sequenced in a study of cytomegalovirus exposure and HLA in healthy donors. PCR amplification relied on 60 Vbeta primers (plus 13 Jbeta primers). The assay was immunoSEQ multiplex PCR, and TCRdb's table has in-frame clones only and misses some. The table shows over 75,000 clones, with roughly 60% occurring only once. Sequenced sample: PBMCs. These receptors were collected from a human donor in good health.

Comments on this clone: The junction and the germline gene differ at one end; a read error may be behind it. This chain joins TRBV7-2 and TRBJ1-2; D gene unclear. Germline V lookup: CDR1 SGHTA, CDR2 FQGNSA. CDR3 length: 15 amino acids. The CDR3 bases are TGTGCCAGCAGTTTAGTACAGTATACGACGAATGGCTACACCTTC. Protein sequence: CASSLVQYTTNGYTF.

CDR3: CSVWTGVGNQPQHF. CDR3 DNA: TGCAGCGTGTGGACAGGGGTTGGCAATCAGCCCCAGCATTTT. The chain couples TRBV29-1 to TRBJ1-5, with TRBD1 matching 9 bases. After removal of 6 bases from V and 2 bases from J, the junction contained 5 bases not matched to a gene. The CDR3 is made up of 14 amino acids. The germline gives CDR1 SQVTM, CDR2 ANQGSEA.

The CDR3 protein is CASSSQGAGDTQYF. As DNA, the CDR3 is TGTGCCAGCAGCTCCCAGGGGGCTGGGGATACGCAGTATTTT. The chain employs TRBV5-4 and TRBJ2-3, with 8 bases aligning to TRBD1. This CDR3 contains 14 residues. The ends lost 3 bases at V and 6 bases at J; junction bases unmatched: 6. The germline V gene has CDR1 SGHNT and CDR2 YYREEE (reference sequence).

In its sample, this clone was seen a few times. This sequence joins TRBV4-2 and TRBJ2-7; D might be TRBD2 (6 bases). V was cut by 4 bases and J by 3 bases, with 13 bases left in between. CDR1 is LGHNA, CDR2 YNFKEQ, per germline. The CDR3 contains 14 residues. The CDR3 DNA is TGTGCCAGCAGCCCCCTGGGGGGAGGCTACGAGCAGTACTTC. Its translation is CASSPLGGGYEQYF.

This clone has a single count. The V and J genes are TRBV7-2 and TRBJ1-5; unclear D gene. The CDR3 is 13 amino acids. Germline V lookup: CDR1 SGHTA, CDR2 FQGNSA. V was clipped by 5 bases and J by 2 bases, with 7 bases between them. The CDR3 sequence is CASSPSGNQPQHF. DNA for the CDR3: TGTGCCAGCAGCCCATCGGGCAATCAGCCCCAGCATTTT.

In DNA, the CDR3 is TGTGCCAGCAGCGTAGATGACGGGGGGGCCAGGCATACGCAGTATTTT. The encoded protein is CASSVDDGGARHTQYF. The rearrangement links TRBV9 to TRBJ2-3; 8 bases line up with TRBD2. CDR3 length: 16 residues. CDR1 is SGDLS, CDR2 YYNGEE, per germline. Losses at the gene ends were 0 bases for V and 7 bases for J; bases not matched to a gene: 10.

CDR3 protein: CAWSDLSRGTEAFF. Here the CDR3 DNA reads TGTGCCTGGAGTGACCTTTCAAGGGGCACTGAAGCTTTCTTT. V usage is TRBV30 and J usage is TRBJ1-1; D might be TRBD1 (5 bases). CDR3 length: 14 residues. Germline assignment: CDR1 GTSNPN and CDR2 SVGIG (reference sequence). Trimming pared 1 base from V and 4 bases from J, leaving 13 bases between. Combining the CDR3 with reference TRBV30 and TRBJ1-1 gives the whole variable domain SQTIHQWPATLVQPVGSPLSLECTVEGTSNPNLYWYRQAAGRGLQLLFYSVGIGQISSEVPQNLSASRPQDRQFILSSKKLLLSDSGFYLCAWSDLSRGTEAFFGQGTRLTVV.

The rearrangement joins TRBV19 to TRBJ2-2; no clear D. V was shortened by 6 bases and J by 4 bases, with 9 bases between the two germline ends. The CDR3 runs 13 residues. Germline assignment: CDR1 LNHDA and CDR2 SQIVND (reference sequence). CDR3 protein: CASRFAFTGELFF. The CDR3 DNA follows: TGTGCCAGTAGGTTTGCGTTCACCGGGGAGCTGTTTTTT.